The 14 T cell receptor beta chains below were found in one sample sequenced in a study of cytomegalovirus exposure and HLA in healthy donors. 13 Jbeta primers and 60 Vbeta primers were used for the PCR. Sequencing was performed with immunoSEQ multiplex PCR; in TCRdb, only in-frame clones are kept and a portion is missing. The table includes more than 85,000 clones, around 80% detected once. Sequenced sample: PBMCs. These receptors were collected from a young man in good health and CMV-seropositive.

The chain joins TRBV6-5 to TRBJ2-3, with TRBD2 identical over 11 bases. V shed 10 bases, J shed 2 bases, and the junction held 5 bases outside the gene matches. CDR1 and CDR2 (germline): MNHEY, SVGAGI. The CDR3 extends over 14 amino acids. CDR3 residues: CATKLAGATDTQYF. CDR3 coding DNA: TGTGCCACCAAACTAGCGGGGGCCACAGATACGCAGTATTTT.

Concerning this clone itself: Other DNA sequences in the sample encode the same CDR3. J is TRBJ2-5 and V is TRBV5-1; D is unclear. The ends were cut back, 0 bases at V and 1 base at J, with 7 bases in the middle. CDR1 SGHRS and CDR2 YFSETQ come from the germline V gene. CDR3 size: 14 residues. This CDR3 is CASSLGGVQETQYF. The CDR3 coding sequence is TGCGCCAGCAGCTTGGGTGGAGTCCAAGAGACCCAGTACTTC.

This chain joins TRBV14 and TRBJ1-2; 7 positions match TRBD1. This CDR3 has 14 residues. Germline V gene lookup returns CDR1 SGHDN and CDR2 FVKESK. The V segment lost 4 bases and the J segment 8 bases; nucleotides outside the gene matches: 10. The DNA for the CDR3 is TGTGCCAGCAGCCGTCGACAGGGTCTGAGGGGCTACACCTTC. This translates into CASSRRQGLRGYTF.

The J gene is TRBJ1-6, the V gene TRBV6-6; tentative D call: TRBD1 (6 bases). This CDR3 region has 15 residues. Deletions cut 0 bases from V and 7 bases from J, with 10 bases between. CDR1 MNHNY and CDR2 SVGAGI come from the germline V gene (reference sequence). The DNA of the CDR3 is TGTGCCAGCAGTTACTCGATCCAGGGGAATTCACCCCTCCACTTT. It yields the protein CASSYSIQGNSPLHF.

For the CDR3, the DNA is TGTGCCAGCAGCCCCCAGATCGCGAACACCGGGGAGCTGTTTTTT. Translated: CASSPQIANTGELFF. The chain couples TRBV4-2 to TRBJ2-2; unclear D gene. Looked up from germline, CDR1 is LGHNA and CDR2 is YNFKEQ. This CDR3 comprises 15 residues. Between the trimmed V and J ends, which lost 4 bases and 0 bases, there was a span of 9 bases.

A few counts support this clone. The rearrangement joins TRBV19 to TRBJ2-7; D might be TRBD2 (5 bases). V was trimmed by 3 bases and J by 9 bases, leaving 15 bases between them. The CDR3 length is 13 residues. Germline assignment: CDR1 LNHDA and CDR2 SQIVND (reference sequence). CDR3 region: CASSIGIGIGQYF. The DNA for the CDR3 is TGTGCCAGTAGTATCGGGATCGGGATTGGGCAGTACTTC. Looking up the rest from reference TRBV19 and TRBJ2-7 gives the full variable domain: DGGITQSPKYLFRKEGQNVTLSCEQNLNHDAMYWYRQDPGQGLRLIYYSQIVNDFQKGDIAEGYSVSREKKESFPLTVTSAQKNPTAFYLCASSIGIGIGQYFGPGTRLTVT.

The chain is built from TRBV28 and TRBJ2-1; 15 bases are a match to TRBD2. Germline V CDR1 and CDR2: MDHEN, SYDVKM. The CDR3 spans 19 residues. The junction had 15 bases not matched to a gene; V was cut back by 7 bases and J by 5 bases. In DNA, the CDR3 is TGTGCCAGCATCACGGGACTAGCGGGGGGACCGCCTCATAACAATGAGCAGTTCTTC. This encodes CASITGLAGGPPHNNEQFF. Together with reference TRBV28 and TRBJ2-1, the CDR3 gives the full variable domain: DVKVTQSSRYLVKRTGEKVFLECVQDMDHENMFWYRQDPGLGLRLIYFSYDVKMKEKGDIPEGYSVSREKKERFSLILESASTNQTSMYLCASITGLAGGPPHNNEQFFGPGTRLTVL.

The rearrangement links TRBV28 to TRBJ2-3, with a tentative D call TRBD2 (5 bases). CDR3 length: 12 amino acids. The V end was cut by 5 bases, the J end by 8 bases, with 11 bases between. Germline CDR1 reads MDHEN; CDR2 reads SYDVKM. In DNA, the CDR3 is TGTGCCAGCAGTCCCAGGACTGCTACGCAGTATTTT. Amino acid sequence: CASSPRTATQYF.

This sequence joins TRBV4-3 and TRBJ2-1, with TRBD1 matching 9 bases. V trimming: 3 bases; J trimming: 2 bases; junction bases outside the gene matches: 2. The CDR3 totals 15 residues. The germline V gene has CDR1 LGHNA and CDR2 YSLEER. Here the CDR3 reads CASSHRDRAYNEQFF. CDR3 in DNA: TGCGCCAGCAGCCACCGGGACAGGGCCTACAATGAGCAGTTCTTC.

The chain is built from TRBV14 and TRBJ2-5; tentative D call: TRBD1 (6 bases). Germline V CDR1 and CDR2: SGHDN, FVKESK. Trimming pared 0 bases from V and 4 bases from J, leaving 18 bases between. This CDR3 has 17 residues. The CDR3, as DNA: TGTGCCAGCAGCCAAGATCAAAGGCGAGGGGGTGGAGAGACCCAGTACTTC. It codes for CASSQDQRRGGGETQYF. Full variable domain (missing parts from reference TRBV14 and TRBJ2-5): EAGVTQFPSHSVIEKGQTVTLRCDPISGHDNLYWYRRVMGKEIKFLLHFVKESKQDESGMPNNRFLAERTGGTYSTLKVQPAELEDSGVYFCASSQDQRRGGGETQYFGPGTRLLVL.

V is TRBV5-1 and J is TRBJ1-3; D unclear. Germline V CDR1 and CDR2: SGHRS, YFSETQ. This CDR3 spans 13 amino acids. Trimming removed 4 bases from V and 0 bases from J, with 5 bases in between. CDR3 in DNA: TGCGCCAGCAGCCCCCTCTCTGGAAACACCATATATTTT. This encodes CASSPLSGNTIYF.

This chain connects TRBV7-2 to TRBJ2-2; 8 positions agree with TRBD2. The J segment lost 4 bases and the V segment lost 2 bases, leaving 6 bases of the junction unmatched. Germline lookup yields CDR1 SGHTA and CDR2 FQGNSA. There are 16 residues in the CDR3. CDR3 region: CASSLNGGALTGELFF. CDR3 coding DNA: TGTGCCAGCAGCTTAAACGGGGGGGCCCTCACCGGGGAGCTGTTTTTT.

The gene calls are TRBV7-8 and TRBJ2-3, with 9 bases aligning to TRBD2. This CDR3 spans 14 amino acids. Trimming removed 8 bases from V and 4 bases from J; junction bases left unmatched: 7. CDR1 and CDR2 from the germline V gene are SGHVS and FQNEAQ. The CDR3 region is CASFRAGGADTQYF. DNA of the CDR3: TGTGCCAGCTTCAGGGCGGGGGGGGCAGATACGCAGTATTTT.

The CDR3 DNA follows: TGTGCCAGCAGCTTAGCGCAGCGGCCTAATACGCAGTATTTT. Translating it yields CASSLAQRPNTQYF. The chain joins TRBV7-2 to TRBJ2-3, with D possibly being TRBD2 (5 bases). The CDR3 has 14 amino acids. Trimming left V 0 bases short and J 7 bases short, with 11 bases between. Germline CDR1 and CDR2: SGHTA and FQGNSA.